One and the same sample provided the 25 T cell receptor beta chains below, sequenced in a study of blood T cells in healthy people across ages. Primed by a sample-barcoded 5' primer and a J-beta primer mix, a second PCR proceeded for roughly 6 to 12 cycles. In TCRdb, the 5' RACE reads were re-called with MiXCR into one record per CDR3 protein. The sample carries around 500,000 distinct CDR3 sequences, around 50% recorded once. The source material was blood. The source of these receptors is a man aged 80 or over in good health.

This clonotype was detected once. As DNA, the CDR3 is TGCAGTGCTCCTACCGGGACAGGGGTCCTTGCAACTAATGAAAAACTGTTTTTT. This encodes CSAPTGTGVLATNEKLFF. The chain combines TRBV20-1 with TRBJ1-4, with 10 nucleotides matching TRBD1. The CDR3 is 18 amino acids. The trim removed 5 bases at V and 0 bases at J, leaving 12 bases unmatched. Germline values: CDR1 DFQATT, CDR2 SNEGSKA (reference sequence).

The genes are TRBV10-3 and TRBJ1-5, with 9 positions matching TRBD1. J lost 4 bases, V lost 10 bases, and 11 bases had no gene match. There are 15 residues in the CDR3. CDR1 and CDR2 (germline): ENHRY, SYGVKD. DNA for the CDR3: TGTGCCACCGCCTGGGACAGGGAATCAAATCAGCCCCAGCATTTT. Amino acid sequence: CATAWDRESNQPQHF.

This chain uses TRBV10-3 with TRBJ2-5; D may be TRBD2 (5 bases). The tail of the sequence fits TRBJ2-7 better, so the J call may be wrong. Germline V gene data show CDR1 as ENHRY and CDR2 as SYGVKD. This CDR3 comprises 14 residues. Here the CDR3 DNA reads TGTGCCATCAGTGAGTATAGAGGGACCTACGAGCAGTACTTC. Translated: CAISEYRGTYEQYF.

Points on this clonotype: A much larger clone is a single base away; this may be a read error. The chain is built from TRBV6-6 and TRBJ2-4; D is ambiguous. The DNA end lines up better with TRBJ2-7; the J call may be wrong. CDR1 is MNHNY, CDR2 SVGAGI, per germline (reference sequence). CDR3 length: 14 residues. The CDR3: CASSDSPQNYEQYF. CDR3 nucleotides: TGTGCCAGCAGTGACTCACCCCAGAACTACGAGCAGTACTTC.

The chain combines TRBV29-1 with TRBJ2-7, with 9 bases fitting TRBD2. The germline V gene encodes CDR1 SQVTM and CDR2 ANQGSEA. V was pared by 2 bases and J by 7 bases, with 12 bases of the junction left unmatched. The CDR3 totals 15 residues. The CDR3 nucleotides are TGCAGCGTTGAAAGGCGGGAGGGGGGGTACAATGAGCAGTACTTC. Amino acid sequence: CSVERREGGYNEQYF.

This clonotype was seen once. CDR3 loop: CSVERDQRQETQYF. The CDR3 coding sequence is TGCAGCGTTGAACGAGACCAGAGACAAGAGACCCAGTACTTC. The V gene is TRBV29-1, the J gene TRBJ2-5; no firm D call. This CDR3 is 14 amino acids long. Between the trimmed V and J ends, which lost 2 bases and 2 bases, there was a span of 12 bases. CDR1 is SQVTM and CDR2 is ANQGSEA in the germline V gene.

V is TRBV2 and J is TRBJ2-3; 11 bases agree with TRBD2. Germline CDR1 and CDR2: SNHLY and FYNNEI. The J segment lost 11 bases and the V segment lost 2 bases, leaving 9 bases of the junction unmatched. The CDR3 contains 15 residues. Here the CDR3 DNA reads TGTGCCAGCAGTGAATTAGCGGGAGGGGCCGGCGAGCAGTATTTT. Translated: CASSELAGGAGEQYF. The full variable domain, with the rest looked up from reference TRBV2 and TRBJ2-3, is EPEVTQTPSHQVTQMGQEVILRCVPISNHLYFYWYRQILGQKVEFLVSFYNNEISEKSEIFDDQFSVERPDGSNFTLKIRSTKLEDSAMYFCASSELAGGAGEQYFGPGTRLTVL.

This clonotype showed up many times. This chain uses TRBV3-1 with TRBJ2-5; no clear D gene. The CDR3 extends over 12 amino acids. The V gene's germline CDR1 is LGHDT and CDR2 YNNKEL (reference sequence). Trimming cost V 1 base and J 5 bases, with 5 bases left between them. CDR3 bases: TGTGCCAGCAGCCAAGGGAGTGAGACCCAGTACTTC. Amino acid sequence: CASSQGSETQYF.

This chain connects TRBV28 to TRBJ2-3; D is perhaps TRBD2 (5 bases). V was cut by 7 bases and J by 1 base, with 18 bases left in between. From germline, CDR1 is MDHEN and CDR2 SYDVKM. The CDR3 covers 16 residues. The CDR3 is CASTPVEGRGTDTQYF. In DNA, the CDR3 is TGTGCCAGCACCCCGGTCGAGGGAAGGGGCACAGATACGCAGTATTTT.

This clonotype occurred many times. V usage is TRBV18 and J usage is TRBJ2-7; 7 positions match TRBD2. Per germline, CDR1 KGHSH and CDR2 LQKENI. The CDR3 is made up of 14 amino acids. V lost 8 bases to trimming and J lost 0 bases; unmatched junction nucleotides: 7. CDR3 sequence: CASSGTSGSYEQYF. The CDR3 DNA reads TGTGCCAGCAGCGGGACCTCGGGCTCCTACGAGCAGTACTTC.

The chain carries TRBV20-1 and TRBJ2-7; 11 nucleotides align to TRBD2. This CDR3 region has 13 residues. V was clipped by 5 bases and J by 4 bases; unmatched bases: 4. Per the germline V gene, CDR1 is DFQATT and CDR2 is SNEGSKA (reference sequence). CDR3 protein: CSALTSGIYEQYF. CDR3 nucleotides: TGCAGTGCTCTGACTAGCGGGATATACGAGCAGTACTTC.

Notes on this clonotype: The germline gene is not matched at one end of the junction; a read error may be the cause. The chain is built from TRBV7-2 and TRBJ2-3; D is uncertain. Germline V lookup: CDR1 SGHTA, CDR2 FQGNSA. This CDR3 contains 11 residues. CDR3 nucleotides: TGTACCGGCAGCTTCCAAGATACGCAGTATTTT. Protein product: CTGSFQDTQYF.

This clonotype was counted between two and nine times. The genes are TRBV6-5 and TRBJ2-2; maybe TRBD1 (6 bases). The CDR3 loop spans 15 amino acids. CDR1 is MNHEY, CDR2 SVGAGI, per germline. The V and J ends lost 2 bases and 6 bases respectively, with 13 bases between them. The CDR3 bases are TGTGCCAGCAGTTACACCCACAGGGTCTCCGGGGAGCTGTTTTTT. This translates into CASSYTHRVSGELFF.

This clonotype occurred a few times. The chain joins TRBV6-2 or TRBV6-3 to TRBJ2-7; D ambiguous. From germline, CDR1 is MNHEY and CDR2 SVGEGT. This CDR3 spans 12 amino acids. V was trimmed by 7 bases and J by 5 bases, leaving 12 bases between them. CDR3 DNA sequence: TGTGCCAGCACCCAGAGGACCCACGAGCAGTACTTC. It translates to CASTQRTHEQYF.

The chain employs TRBV7-9 and TRBJ2-1; TRBD2 might be the D (6 bases). Germline values: CDR1 SEHNR, CDR2 FQNEAQ (reference sequence). V was clipped by 1 base and J by 6 bases, with 10 bases between them. There are 14 residues in the CDR3. The CDR3 here is CASSLGGVANEQFF. In nucleotides, the CDR3 is TGTGCCAGCAGCTTAGGCGGGGTTGCCAATGAGCAGTTCTTC.

This clonotype has just a few counts. The V and J genes are TRBV7-2 and TRBJ2-7; D might be TRBD2 (5 bases). Germline CDR1 SGHTA, CDR2 FQGNSA. Trimming removed 1 base at V and 6 bases at J, with 19 bases between. The CDR3 is 16 amino acids. The CDR3 reads CASSLGAGPAVGEQYF. CDR3 sequence (DNA): TGTGCCAGCAGCTTAGGGGCTGGACCAGCGGTGGGCGAGCAGTACTTC.

This clonotype has a handful of counts. The J gene is TRBJ2-7, the V gene TRBV28; D may be TRBD2 (6 bases). With 6 bases removed from V and 3 bases from J, the gap between germline ends came to 15 bases. Germline values: CDR1 MDHEN, CDR2 SYDVKM. CDR3 length: 14 residues. The DNA for the CDR3 is TGTGCCAGCAGCCAACCCGGGAGTAACTACGAGCAGTACTTC. Protein: CASSQPGSNYEQYF. Based on the CDR3 plus reference TRBV28 and TRBJ2-7, the full variable domain is DVKVTQSSRYLVKRTGEKVFLECVQDMDHENMFWYRQDPGLGLRLIYFSYDVKMKEKGDIPEGYSVSREKKERFSLILESASTNQTSMYLCASSQPGSNYEQYFGPGTRLTVT.

The chain uses TRBV6-5 and TRBJ2-1; 7 bases fit TRBD2. This CDR3 comprises 15 residues. Trimming at V came to 7 bases and at J to 1 base, leaving 7 bases not matched to a gene. Germline V gene sequence: CDR1 MNHEY, CDR2 SVGAGI. CDR3 amino acids: CASKGQRGSYNEQFF. CDR3 DNA: TGTGCCAGCAAAGGCCAGCGGGGATCCTACAATGAGCAGTTCTTC.

The chain is built from TRBV5-6 and TRBJ2-5, with 7 bases matching TRBD1. CDR3 length: 16 amino acids. Germline V gene lookup returns CDR1 SGHDT and CDR2 YYEEEE. Losses at the gene ends were 0 bases for V and 0 bases for J; bases not matched to a gene: 5. CDR3 in DNA: TGTGCCAGCAGCTTGGGGACAGGCAACGACCAAGAGACCCAGTACTTC. Protein product: CASSLGTGNDQETQYF.

This clonotype turned up a few times. This chain connects TRBV29-1 to TRBJ2-7; TRBD2 agrees at 9 bases. V dropped 7 bases and J dropped 2; count of bases not matched to a gene: 6. The CDR3 runs to 13 residues. Germline V CDR1 and CDR2: SQVTM, ANQGSEA. The CDR3 DNA is TGCAGCGCCCGACTAGCGGCTACCTACGAGCAGTACTTC. Translated, it gives CSARLAATYEQYF.

Note on this clonotype: The missing conserved phenylalanine or tryptophan at the end of this CDR3 makes a read error likely. J is TRBJ1-1 and V is TRBV9, with TRBD1 identical over 8 bases. The germline CDR1 and CDR2 sequences are SGDLS and YYNGEE. V shed 4 bases and J 3 bases; nucleotides not matched to a gene: 5. This CDR3 spans 14 amino acids. The chain's CDR3 is CASSLTGGDTEAFL. The CDR3 DNA follows: TGTGCCAGCAGCTTAACAGGGGGGGACACTGAAGCTTTCCTT.

The CDR3 spells CAISESKGQGGGETQYF. CDR3 nucleotide sequence: TGTGCCATCAGTGAGTCGAAAGGACAGGGAGGAGGAGAGACCCAGTACTTC. The chain carries TRBV10-3 and TRBJ2-7, with TRBD1 matching over 8 bases. Matching the DNA end better, TRBJ2-5 makes the J call doubtful. Germline V gene sequence: CDR1 ENHRY, CDR2 SYGVKD. There are 17 residues in the CDR3.

The CDR3 region has the DNA TGTGCCAGCAGTCTCGGACAGGCCGAGCAGTTCTTC. This codes for CASSLGQAEQFF. J is TRBJ2-1 and V is TRBV7-9; 7 bases fit TRBD1. Germline V CDR1 and CDR2: SEHNR, FQNEAQ (reference sequence). J was trimmed by 10 bases and V by 6 bases; bases with no gene match: 6. The CDR3 has 12 residues.

On this clonotype itself: A much larger clone differs from this one at a single base, so this may be a read error. The V and J genes are TRBV6-6 and TRBJ1-6, with TRBD1 identical over 8 bases. V lost 5 bases and J lost 8; bases outside the gene matches: 5. The CDR3 extends over 14 amino acids. Germline CDR1 is MNHNY and CDR2 is SVGAGI (reference sequence). As DNA, the CDR3 is TGTGCCAGCAGTGGGGACAGGAGGGATTCACCCCTCCACTTT. Protein product: CASSGDRRDSPLHF.

This chain joins TRBV29-1 and TRBJ2-7; 7 bases match TRBD1. The germline CDR1 and CDR2 sequences are SQVTM and ANQGSEA. This CDR3 region has 14 residues. The junction had 7 bases not matched to a gene; V was cut back by 5 bases and J by 0 bases. The CDR3 reads CSVNARGSSYEQYF. In DNA, the CDR3 is TGCAGCGTTAACGCCAGGGGGAGCTCCTACGAGCAGTACTTC.